This T cell receptor (beta chain) appears in the sequencing data of a study of regulatory T cells in long-lasting Graves disease. Trimming left V 3 bases short and J 6 bases short, with 8 bases between. The CDR3 is 12 residues long. Looked up from germline, CDR1 is KGHSH and CDR2 is LQKENI. The time point: newly diagnosed GD, antithyroid drugs for less than 3 months. PBMC-derived RNA was used for the TCR library. CDR3 regions were amplified by Arm-PCR using iRepertoire HTBI primers to build TCR beta libraries. Authors' methods: Samples jointly harbored roughly 60 TRBV and 14 TRBJ segments. Each CDR3 protein gets one entry after TCRdb re-called the multiplex PCR reads with MiXCR. The V and J calls shown here were made by TCRdb, not taken from the authors' results. The sample lists roughly 350,000 distinct CDR3 sequences, over 15% seen once, with just under 30% in the top ten. This same sample was also part of a study on T cells in Graves' hyperthyroidism and ophthalmopathy. That source reports: Hyperthyroidism had been newly diagnosed in patients aged 18 to 65, and its duration was under 2 months. HTBI primers were used for first-round RT-PCR of the TCR CDR3.

This TCR came from a man aged 35 to 55 with Graves disease. This chain uses TRBV18 with TRBJ2-5; D remains unclear. The source was peripheral blood mononuclear cells (PBMCs), collected at new diagnosis, from a patient treated with antithyroid drugs. This CDR3 is CASSPGSKTQYF. In DNA, the CDR3 is TGTGCCAGCTCACCGGGGTCGAAGACCCAGTACTTC.